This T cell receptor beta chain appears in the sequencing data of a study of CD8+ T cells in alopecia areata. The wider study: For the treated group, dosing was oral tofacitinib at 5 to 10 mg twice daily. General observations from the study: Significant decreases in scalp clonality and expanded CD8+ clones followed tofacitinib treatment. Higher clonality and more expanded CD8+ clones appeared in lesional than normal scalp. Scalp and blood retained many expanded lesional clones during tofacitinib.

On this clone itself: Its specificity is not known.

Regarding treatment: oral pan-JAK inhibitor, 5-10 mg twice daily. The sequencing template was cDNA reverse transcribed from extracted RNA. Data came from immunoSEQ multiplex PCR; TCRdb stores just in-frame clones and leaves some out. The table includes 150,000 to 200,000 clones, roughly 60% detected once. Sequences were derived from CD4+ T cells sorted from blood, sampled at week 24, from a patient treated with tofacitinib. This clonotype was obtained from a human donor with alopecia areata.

This CDR3 is CAIRRDTSYEQYF. The CDR3 region has the DNA TGTGCCATCAGAAGGGACACCTCCTACGAGCAGTACTTC. The chain joins TRBV10-3 to TRBJ2-7, with D possibly matching TRBD1 (6 bases). The CDR3 is made up of 13 amino acids. The V and J ends lost 6 bases and 0 bases respectively, with 9 bases between them. The V gene's germline CDR1 is ENHRY and CDR2 SYGVKD.